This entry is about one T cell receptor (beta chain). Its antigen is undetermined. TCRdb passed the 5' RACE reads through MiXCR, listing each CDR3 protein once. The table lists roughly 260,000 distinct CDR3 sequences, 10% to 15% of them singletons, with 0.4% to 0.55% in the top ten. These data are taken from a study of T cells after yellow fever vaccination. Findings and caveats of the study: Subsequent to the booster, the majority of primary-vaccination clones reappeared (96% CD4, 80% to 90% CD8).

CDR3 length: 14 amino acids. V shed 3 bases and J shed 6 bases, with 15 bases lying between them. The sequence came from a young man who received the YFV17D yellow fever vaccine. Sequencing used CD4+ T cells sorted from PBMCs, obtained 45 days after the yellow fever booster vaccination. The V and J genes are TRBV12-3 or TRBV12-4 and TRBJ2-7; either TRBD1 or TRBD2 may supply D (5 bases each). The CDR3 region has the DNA TGTGCCAGCAGTTTCTTTGGGACCACCTTCGAGCAGTACTTC. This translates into CASSFFGTTFEQYF.